Sequencing of this TCR beta chain was carried out in a study of shared clonotypes between healthy human individuals (dated by TCRdb to between 2020 and 2021). At the level of the whole study: Three men and a couple of women, aged 18 to 49 years, made up the cohort. For each donor, CD4 naive and CD4 memory were each given three plates, CD8 naive was given two plates, and CD8 memory was given one plate. Between about 0.94 and 8.9 billion PBMCs per donor were obtained by leukapheresis. To increase sequencing depth and limit assay-specific biases, different laboratories used diverse techniques to prepare libraries and sequence TCR repertoires. Blood TCR repertoires of a handful of healthy adults were deeply sequenced to estimate repertoire size and the extent of clonotype sharing between individuals. General study outcomes and caveats: Rarefaction of sorted-subset datasets indicated incomplete sequencing despite the large sequencing depth. Sampling was restricted to blood, and TCR repertoires in tissue are likely to differ from TCR repertoires in blood. Pairwise subsampling led to the expectation that sequencing depth would affect the degree of clonotype sharing among donors. Estimated clonotype richness was generally larger for naive than for memory subsets. Clonotypes shared by all four sorted-subset donors showed higher generation probabilities than non-shared clonotypes. The genetic and exposure-history diversity represented was limited by the small number of donors. Across four donors, about 5% of naive CD4, more than 3% of naive CD8, about 2.3% of memory CD4, and approximately 0.4% of memory CD8 clonotypes were shared.

From V the trimming removes 3 bases and from J it removes 6 bases, while the gene matches leave 9 bases of the junction unaccounted for. As encoded in the germline V gene, CDR1 is SGHDT while CDR2 is YYEEEE. Spanning cysteine to phenylalanine, the CDR3 consists of 14 amino acids. Solely the CDR3 DNA is kept, with 42 bases framed from the first base. Healthy HIV-negative adults with no recently reported acute infections or vaccinations were included as donors. Every donor was a Caucasian adult living in Nashville, Tennessee, USA. CD4+ T cells were enriched through magnetic negative selection, after which naive cells were positively selected on CD45RA and the remaining negative fraction served as the memory subset. After blood collection by leukapheresis, PBMCs were isolated using Ficoll-Histopaque density gradient centrifugation and then cryopreserved in the vapor phase of liquid nitrogen. Analytical flow cytometry was used to check the purity and quantity of every magnetically sorted T cell population. Each sorted fraction had its genomic DNA isolated and then quantified by UV absorbance on a Nanodrop 2000c.

This clone was picked up a small number of times. The target of this receptor is not known. Base-call qualities are not available, and no considerably larger clone is one nucleotide away. Using the deep immunoSEQ assay, TCR CDR3 regions were amplified from genomic DNA by multiplex PCR. Extracted genomic DNA from each cell subset was spread evenly across all wells of several immunoSEQ 96-well plates, with each plate serving as a replicate. Each replicate PCR for sorted subsets received about 0.2 ug genomic DNA, equal to tens of thousands of T cell genomes. Purified libraries were measured with a Qubit 3.0 fluorometer, size-checked on a Bioanalyzer 2100, and measured again with the KAPA Library Quantification kit. A separate single-read 150-cycle Illumina NextSeq 550 flow cell was used to sequence each immunoSEQ 96-well plate. In the paper's pipeline: The immunoSEQ output contained only junctional sequences without quality scores, so filtering could not match that applied to full-length reads. To assign V/J genes and CDR3, sequences were annotated against IMGT germline references using PyIR, a Python wrapper for IgBLAST v1.9. Reads with weak V/J assignments (E-value above 1e-6), missing CDR3, stop codons, out-of-frame junctions, or ambiguous translated residues were removed. V3J clonotypes were defined as sequences sharing the same inferred V gene, J gene, and CDR3 amino acid sequence. The percentage overlap between two repertoires was calculated by dividing the number of shared unique clonotypes by the size of the smaller repertoire. Repertoire richness was assessed with RTK rarefaction, the Chao1 estimator, and Recon v2.1 estimates of unobserved clonotypes. Generation probabilities for all TCRbeta clonotypes obtained by the gDNA method from a few donors were computed using OLGA. Not all clones reach the TCRdb copy of this immuneACCESS table, which keeps in-frame sequences only. Checked studies attribute under half of the gap to unresolved V genes and leave the rest unexplained. The V and J calls and clone size were taken over from that table, and D and trimming were inferred from the DNA. The sample records around 990,000 clones, roughly 80% of which are singletons. The ten largest clones take up roughly 0.82% of the sample.

Material: memory CD4+ T cells from PBMCs. According to the study, the label for this sample's cell subset or site signals: CD45RA-negative fraction. The TCR sequence derives from a man younger than 30 in good health. Some clones in this sample may be carry-over from other donors' samples. The receptor chain draws on TRBV5-6 and TRBJ2-7; 7 nucleotides in the junction match TRBD2. CDR3 protein: CASSSGRVTGEQYF. In nucleotides, the sequence is TGTGCCAGCAGCTCGGGGAGGGTAACGGGCGAGCAGTACTTC.